A selection of T cell receptor beta chains follows, all from one sample in a study of a mutant IDH1 vaccine in newly diagnosed glioma. The antigens for these receptors are not known. TCRdb's copy holds only in-frame clones and misses some; the assay was immunoSEQ multiplex PCR. The sample carries about 94,000 clones, roughly 91% recorded once. This specimen was PBMCs, taken from a glioma patient whose treatment included an IDH1 peptide vaccine. These receptors came from a woman in her fifties or sixties with glioma. CDR3s include the opening cysteine and the closing phenylalanine or tryptophan. Fields, in order: J gene, V gene, CDR3 protein.

TRBJ2-1,TRBV5-1,CASRGPETNEQFF
TRBJ1-1,TRBV5-5,CASSLTGTTEAFF
TRBJ1-5,TRBV28,CASSLVVKRQPQHF
TRBJ2-7,TRBV19,CASSIAGGRSYEQYF
TRBJ2-3,TRBV4-1,CASSRGQGTDTQYF
TRBJ1-5,TRBV15,CATSRAGASNQPQHF
TRBJ1-3,TRBV10-3,CAITSGAGNTIYF
TRBJ2-7,TRBV7-6,CASSLGTGAYEQYF
TRBJ2-7,TRBV7-9,CASNRAEEGGEQYF
TRBJ2-1,TRBV6-1,CASREPGQGLNEQFF
TRBJ1-1,TRBV7-9,CASSLAAGGRVTEAFF
TRBJ1-1,TRBV25-1,CASSEYQGAGTEAFF
TRBJ1-5,TRBV28,CASSLGGYGNQPQHF
TRBJ2-5,TRBV18,CASSPDWKGETQYF
TRBJ2-7,TRBV5-1,CASRPGTNYEQYF
TRBJ2-3,TRBV6-1,CASRGGGQGTDTQYF
TRBJ1-2,TRBV6-5,CASSPDPNYGYTF
TRBJ1-6,TRBV6-5,CASSYSSSLNSPLHF
TRBJ1-1,TRBV18,CASSPIKALRSGEAFF
TRBJ2-7,TRBV19,CASSPLAESYEQYF
TRBJ1-2,TRBV5-5,CASSLQGGVAYTF
TRBJ1-5,TRBV7-2,CASSLDPNQPQHF
TRBJ2-7,TRBV5-1,CASSLGQGSEQYF
TRBJ1-5,TRBV2,CAGAGGLDQPQHF
TRBJ1-5,TRBV27,CASSLVGPSNQPQHF
TRBJ1-1,TRBV12-5,CASGVTLPGPEAFF
TRBJ2-1,TRBV28,CASMEGYNEQFF
TRBJ1-1,TRBV7-9,CASSSGRENGAFF
TRBJ1-3,TRBV2,CASLGTFSGNTIYF
TRBJ1-5,TRBV2,CASSQGMGHNQPQHF